One sample yielded the 5 T cell receptor beta chains listed below, sequenced in a study of post-analysis software for immune sequencing data. These TCRs are of unknown antigen specificity. Unique-molecular-identifier-tagged TCR beta cDNA libraries were used. TCRdb re-analysed the PCR reads in MiXCR, keeping a single row per CDR3 protein. The sample consists of hundreds of thousands of distinct CDR3 sequences, roughly 27% of them appearing once. Findings and caveats of the study: Elevated frequency relative to controls characterized several TRBV segments in patients, TRBV5-6, TRBV5-1 and TRBV20-1 among them.

The sequencing sample was made of blood. The receptors shown here come from a girl aged 5 to 17 with multiple sclerosis.

This clonotype has more than one count but fewer than ten. The chain couples TRBV9 to TRBJ2-1; D remains unclear. The length of the CDR3 is 13 residues. The V gene's germline CDR1 is SGDLS and CDR2 YYNGEE. V dropped 0 bases and J dropped 6 bases, with 7 bases sitting between them. This CDR3 reads CASSVDLSNEQFF. As DNA, the CDR3 is TGTGCCAGCAGCGTAGACTTGAGCAATGAGCAGTTCTTC.

A note on this clonotype: This may stem from a read error, because a much larger clone lies one nucleotide away. This chain uses TRBV29-1 with TRBJ2-6; maybe TRBD2 (6 bases). Germline loops: CDR1 SQVTM, CDR2 ANQGSEA. CDR3 length: 15 residues. In DNA form, the CDR3 reads TGCAGCGTTATTGACCCAGGGACTGGGGCCAACATCCTGACTTTC. Amino acid sequence: CSVIDPGTGANILTF.

This clonotype was counted only a few times. The rearrangement joins TRBV5-5 to TRBJ2-6, with TRBD2 as a possible D gene (6 bases). This CDR3 is 19 amino acids long. Trimming stripped 2 bases from V and 0 bases from J, with 18 bases between. Germline V gene lookup returns CDR1 SGHKS and CDR2 YYEKEE (reference sequence). The CDR3 DNA sequence: TGTGCCAGCAGCTTATTTTATGTGGGGACTCACTCTGGGGCCAACGTCCTGACTTTC. Translating gives CASSLFYVGTHSGANVLTF.

This chain joins TRBV6-6 and TRBJ2-7; D may be TRBD2 (5 bases). This CDR3 has 12 amino acids. V lost 2 bases and J lost 7, with 9 bases in between. Germline CDR1 reads MNHNY; CDR2 reads SVGAGI (reference sequence). The chain's CDR3 is CASSYPSGEQYF. CDR3 in DNA: TGTGCCAGCAGTTACCCATCGGGGGAGCAGTACTTC.

This clonotype was detected a few times. This rearrangement joins TRBV2 to TRBJ1-1; no firm D call. Trimming left V 0 bases short and J 1 base short, with 12 bases between. The CDR3 is 16 residues long. Germline-derived CDR1 and CDR2 are SNHLY and FYNNEI. The CDR3 loop reads CASSEALGGWNTEAFF. CDR3 bases: TGTGCCAGCAGTGAAGCGTTAGGCGGATGGAACACTGAAGCTTTCTTT.